The 21 T cell receptor beta chains reported below all come from one sample, sequenced in a study of blood T cell repertoires in COVID-19. The method was immunoSEQ multiplex PCR; TCRdb's version includes in-frame clones alone and lacks a portion of them. This sample yields more than 100,000 clones, of which more than 85% are seen a single time; 5% to 7.5% belongs to the top ten. Specimen: peripheral blood. The receptor set was obtained from a human donor in a cohort sampled during active COVID-19.

The genes are TRBV12-5 and TRBJ2-7; the match to TRBD2 covers 10 bases. CDR3 length equals 14 residues. V trimming: 7 bases; J trimming: 7 bases; junction bases outside the gene matches: 10. CDR1 and CDR2 from the germline V gene are LGHNT and FRNRAP. The CDR3: CASAASGRAGEQYF. The CDR3 coding sequence is TGTGCTAGTGCCGCAAGCGGGAGGGCCGGGGAGCAGTACTTC.

J is TRBJ1-5 and V is TRBV27; no clear D gene. V lost 2 bases, J lost 4 bases, and 15 bases lay in between. CDR1 and CDR2 from the germline V gene are MNHEY and SMNVEV (reference sequence). The CDR3 loop spans 16 amino acids. Here the CDR3 reads CASSLRSGKVNQPQHF. The DNA for the CDR3 is TGTGCCAGCAGTTTACGTAGCGGGAAGGTGAATCAGCCCCAGCATTTT.

The chain links TRBV6-5 to TRBJ2-3; TRBD1 aligns across 10 bases. CDR1 is MNHEY, CDR2 SVGAGI, per germline. After removal of 4 bases from V and 6 bases from J, the junction contained 4 bases not matched to a gene. The CDR3 spans 14 residues. CDR3 coding DNA: TGTGCCAGCAGTTTGGACAGGGGGTGGGATACGCAGTATTTT. It codes for CASSLDRGWDTQYF.

The genes are TRBV5-8 and TRBJ2-5; 8 nucleotides line up with TRBD2. Looked up from germline, CDR1 is SGHTS and CDR2 is YDEGEE. After removal of 1 base from V and 0 bases from J, the junction contained 8 bases not matched to a gene. This CDR3 is 17 amino acids long. The CDR3 protein is CASSLWLAGGDQETQYF. The CDR3 DNA sequence: TGTGCCAGCAGCTTGTGGCTGGCGGGGGGAGACCAAGAGACCCAGTACTTC.

This chain connects TRBV12-3 or TRBV12-4 to TRBJ2-1; no definite D call. The V and J ends lost 3 bases and 7 bases respectively, with 7 bases between them. The CDR3 spans 12 residues. The CDR3 coding sequence is TGTGCCAGCAGTTTTGGGCAGAATGAGCAGTTCTTC. Residues: CASSFGQNEQFF.

The chain couples TRBV4-1 to TRBJ2-1; 11 bases match TRBD2. The CDR3 consists of 15 residues. The germline gives CDR1 MGHRA, CDR2 YSYEKL. The junction had 4 bases not matched to a gene; V was cut back by 4 bases and J by 5 bases. The CDR3 here is CASSRPLAGDNEQFF. Written as DNA, the CDR3 is TGCGCCAGCAGCCGACCACTAGCGGGGGACAATGAGCAGTTCTTC.

The chain is built from TRBV5-1 and TRBJ2-3; TRBD1 matches at 9 bases. After removal of 4 bases from V and 4 bases from J, the junction contained 7 bases not matched to a gene. The CDR3 length is 15 residues. Germline V lookup: CDR1 SGHRS, CDR2 YFSETQ. CDR3 nucleotide sequence: TGCGCCAGCAGCCTCCAGACAGGGGGGGCAGATACGCAGTATTTT. Protein product: CASSLQTGGADTQYF. Using reference TRBV5-1 and TRBJ2-3 for the parts outside the CDR3, the full variable domain is KAGVTQTPRYLIKTRGQQVTLSCSPISGHRSVSWYQQTPGQGLQFLFEYFSETQRNKGNFPGRFSGRQFSNSRSEMNVSTLELGDSALYLCASSLQTGGADTQYFGPGTRLTVL.

This clone was detected only a few times. V usage is TRBV25-1 and J usage is TRBJ1-1; TRBD1 agrees at 8 bases. There are 17 residues in the CDR3. Trimming took 3 bases from V and 5 from J; bases not matched to a gene: 14. Per the germline V gene, CDR1 is MGHDK and CDR2 is SYGVNS. In DNA form, the CDR3 reads TGTGCCAGCAGTGAGTACCTATTGGACAGGGCGGGGACTGAAGCTTTCTTT. Amino acids: CASSEYLLDRAGTEAFF.

The chain couples TRBV27 to TRBJ1-2; D is perhaps TRBD1 (5 bases). Germline V gene lookup returns CDR1 MNHEY and CDR2 SMNVEV (reference sequence). Trimming cost V 5 bases and J 8 bases, with 12 bases left between them. The CDR3 totals 12 residues. The CDR3 DNA reads as TGTGCCAGCAGTCCTCAGGGTTACGGCTACACCTTC. It encodes CASSPQGYGYTF.

Only one count was recorded for this clone. V is TRBV11-1 and J is TRBJ2-5; 8 nucleotides align to TRBD2. V lost 4 bases and J lost 5; bases outside the gene matches: 12. Germline V gives CDR1 SGHAT, CDR2 FQDESV (reference sequence). The CDR3 covers 16 residues. The CDR3 loop reads CASSYPPAGGAETQYF. The CDR3 DNA sequence: TGTGCCAGCAGCTACCCCCCGGCGGGGGGCGCGGAGACCCAGTACTTC.

The rearrangement links TRBV13 to TRBJ1-5, with unresolved D. Trimming pared 4 bases from V and 0 bases from J, leaving 7 bases between. Germline loops: CDR1 PRHDT, CDR2 FYEKMQ (reference sequence). The CDR3 sequence is 14 residues long. The CDR3 loop is CASSSGNSNQPQHF. The CDR3 DNA reads TGTGCCAGCAGCTCCGGGAATAGCAATCAGCCCCAGCATTTT.

This clone showed up just once. The CDR3 DNA reads TGTGCCACCAGCAGGGTAAGGACTAGCGGGAACTACGAGCAGTACTTC. Protein product: CATSRVRTSGNYEQYF. The chain couples TRBV15 to TRBJ2-7; 12 bases are shared with TRBD2. The germline CDR1 and CDR2 sequences are LNHNV and YYDKDF (reference sequence). The ends lost 3 bases at V and 3 bases at J; junction bases unmatched: 6. CDR3 length equals 16 residues.

The V and J genes are TRBV5-6 and TRBJ1-5, with TRBD1 identical over 7 bases. CDR1 SGHDT and CDR2 YYEEEE come from the germline V gene. There are 14 residues in the CDR3. With 6 bases clipped from V and 0 bases from J, the junction kept 3 bases outside the gene matches. CDR3 sequence: CASKQGNSNQPQHF. The CDR3 DNA follows: TGTGCCAGCAAACAGGGGAATAGCAATCAGCCCCAGCATTTT.

V and J are TRBV28 and TRBJ1-1, with TRBD1 matching over 10 bases. The J segment lost 5 bases and the V segment lost 6 bases, leaving 12 bases of the junction unmatched. This CDR3 is built from 16 residues. Germline V lookup: CDR1 MDHEN, CDR2 SYDVKM. Here the CDR3 reads CASSRQGANLRTEAFF. The DNA for the CDR3 is TGTGCCAGCAGCAGACAGGGGGCTAACTTGAGGACTGAAGCTTTCTTT.

V and J are TRBV28 and TRBJ2-1; tentative D call: TRBD2 (5 bases). Looked up from germline, CDR1 is MDHEN and CDR2 is SYDVKM. The V end was cut by 5 bases, the J end by 2 bases, with 10 bases between. This CDR3 is 14 amino acids long. The CDR3 is CASSRPGTYNEQFF. The DNA for the CDR3 is TGTGCCAGCAGTCGACCCGGGACCTACAATGAGCAGTTCTTC.

V usage is TRBV7-2 and J usage is TRBJ2-2; 12 nucleotides align to TRBD2. The V gene's germline CDR1 is SGHTA and CDR2 FQGNSA. The CDR3 consists of 16 residues. J gave up 3 bases and V 2 bases, and 1 base lay outside the gene matches. The CDR3 reads CASSLLAGGDTGELFF. Written as DNA, the CDR3 is TGTGCCAGCAGCTTACTAGCGGGAGGGGACACCGGGGAGCTGTTTTTT. The full variable domain, with the rest looked up from reference TRBV7-2 and TRBJ2-2, is GAGVSQSPSNKVTEKGKDVELRCDPISGHTALYWYRQSLGQGLEFLIYFQGNSAPDKSGLPSDRFSAERTGGSVSTLTIQRTQQEDSAVYLCASSLLAGGDTGELFFGEGSRLTVL.

This chain links TRBV30 with TRBJ1-5; 7 bases line up with TRBD1. Germline CDR1 and CDR2: GTSNPN and SVGIG (reference sequence). This CDR3 is built from 15 residues. V lost 0 bases, J lost 4 bases, and 6 bases stayed unmatched. CDR3 nucleotide sequence: TGTGCCTGGAGTGTTAGTGTGACAGGGAATCAGCCCCAGCATTTT. Protein: CAWSVSVTGNQPQHF.

J is TRBJ2-2 and V is TRBV19, with TRBD2 as a possible D gene (7 bases). The ends were cut back, 5 bases at V and 13 bases at J, with 20 bases in the middle. The CDR3 loop spans 14 amino acids. The germline V gene has CDR1 LNHDA and CDR2 SQIVND (reference sequence). The CDR3 loop reads CASSWAGAGFWLFF. The CDR3, as DNA: TGTGCCAGTAGTTGGGCGGGGGCCGGTTTTTGGCTGTTTTTT.

The chain carries TRBV5-4 and TRBJ1-1; D uncertain. The CDR3 contains 12 residues. In germline, CDR1 is SGHNT, CDR2 YYREEE (reference sequence). V was trimmed by 6 bases and J by 6 bases, leaving 12 bases between them. The chain's CDR3 is CASINWGAEAFF. CDR3 DNA sequence: TGTGCCAGCATCAATTGGGGAGCTGAAGCTTTCTTT.

This clone appeared a few times. The V and J genes are TRBV28 and TRBJ1-6; the match to TRBD1 covers 9 bases. The CDR3 extends over 14 amino acids. The V and J ends lost 3 bases and 9 bases, in that order; junction bases with no gene match: 3. Germline CDR1 reads MDHEN; CDR2 reads SYDVKM. CDR3 sequence: CASSLLQGASPLHF. CDR3 DNA: TGTGCCAGCAGTTTGTTACAGGGGGCTTCACCCCTCCACTTT.

CDR3 bases: TGTGCCAGCAGTACTACCCCAAGAAGGGAGACCCAGTACTTC. Protein product: CASSTTPRRETQYF. The chain has TRBV6-6 and TRBJ2-5; the D is unclear. Per germline, CDR1 MNHNY and CDR2 SVGAGI (reference sequence). The CDR3 extends over 14 amino acids. The V gene lost 5 bases and the J gene lost 5 bases, with 15 bases spanning the gap.